One sample yielded the 16 T cell receptor beta chains listed below, sequenced in a study of shared clonotypes between healthy human individuals. Data came from immunoSEQ multiplex PCR; TCRdb stores just in-frame clones and leaves some out. The table records some 2,500,000 clones, 92% of them present only once. Sequencing input: naive CD4+ T cells from PBMCs. The subset was: CD45RA+ positively selected. These receptors all stem from a young man in good health. Some clones in this sample may be carry-over from other donors' samples.

The chain uses TRBV9 and TRBJ1-4, with TRBD1 matching 7 bases. V gave up 3 bases and J gave up 8 bases; unmatched junction bases: 10. Germline assignment: CDR1 SGDLS and CDR2 YYNGEE. The CDR3 is 15 amino acids. The CDR3 region has the DNA TGTGCCAGCAGCGGGGGGACTACAGGGGTCGAAAAACTGTTTTTT. It translates to CASSGGTTGVEKLFF.

The chain uses TRBV5-6 and TRBJ1-2; 7 bases agree with TRBD1. V lost 3 bases, J lost 4 bases, and 15 bases stayed unmatched. The CDR3 contains 17 residues. Per the germline V gene, CDR1 is SGHDT and CDR2 is YYEEEE. CDR3 sequence: CASSWRSRQGDPYGYTF. The DNA of the CDR3 is TGTGCCAGCAGCTGGAGATCTCGACAGGGAGATCCCTATGGCTACACCTTC.

The chain uses TRBV4-3 and TRBJ2-3; 7 bases fit TRBD1. J was trimmed by 0 bases and V by 0 bases; bases with no gene match: 6. Germline-derived CDR1 and CDR2 are LGHNA and YSLEER. The CDR3 covers 17 residues. The CDR3 reads CASSQEAGTASTDTQYF. The CDR3 region has the DNA TGCGCCAGCAGCCAAGAGGCCGGGACAGCTAGCACAGATACGCAGTATTTT.

The J gene is TRBJ2-7, the V gene TRBV7-2, with a tentative D call TRBD1 (6 bases). V was trimmed by 1 base and J by 2 bases, leaving 12 bases between them. The CDR3 extends over 15 amino acids. CDR1 is SGHTA and CDR2 is FQGNSA in the germline V gene. This CDR3 is CASSLDRTATYEQYF. The CDR3 bases are TGTGCCAGCAGCTTAGACAGGACAGCAACCTACGAGCAGTACTTC.

This clone was recorded once. The chain has TRBV7-8 and TRBJ2-4; D is perhaps TRBD1 or TRBD2 (5 bases each). Germline V gives CDR1 SGHVS, CDR2 FQNEAQ. The CDR3 length is 19 residues. Trimming cost V 4 bases and J 0 bases, with 22 bases left between them. The CDR3 DNA sequence: TGTGCCAGCAGCTCCTTCAGGGTTCTAGCCCCGACAGCCAAAAACATTCAGTACTTC. Amino acid sequence: CASSSFRVLAPTAKNIQYF. Combining the CDR3 with reference TRBV7-8 and TRBJ2-4 gives the whole variable domain GAGVSQSPRYKVAKRGQDVALRCDPISGHVSLFWYQQALGQGPEFLTYFQNEAQLDKSGLPSDRFFAERPEGSVSTLKIQRTQQEDSAVYLCASSSFRVLAPTAKNIQYFGAGTRLSVL.

V usage is TRBV18 and J usage is TRBJ1-1; D uncertain. Germline CDR1 and CDR2: KGHSH and LQKENI. This CDR3 contains 13 residues. V was pared by 0 bases and J by 4 bases, with 6 bases between. The DNA for the CDR3 is TGTGCCAGCTCACCACCGCAGACCACTGAAGCTTTCTTT. Its protein product is CASSPPQTTEAFF.

The chain links TRBV20-1 to TRBJ2-1; D is unclear. Trimming cost V 5 bases and J 8 bases, with 7 bases left between them. The CDR3 runs 10 residues. Germline lookup yields CDR1 DFQATT and CDR2 SNEGSKA (reference sequence). In DNA form, the CDR3 reads TGCAGTGCTGCTAAGGATGAGCAGTTCTTC. It translates to CSAAKDEQFF.

The chain carries TRBV7-9 and TRBJ1-4, with a tentative D call TRBD1 (5 bases). This CDR3 comprises 16 residues. CDR1 SEHNR and CDR2 FQNEAQ come from the germline V gene (reference sequence). The germline V and J ends were trimmed by 5 bases and 3 bases, with 16 bases remaining between them. The CDR3 nucleotides are TGTGCCAGCAGCCCGATTAGAGGAGGGGCTAATGAAAAACTGTTTTTT. Translation gives CASSPIRGGANEKLFF.

This clone was observed a few times. The CDR3 loop reads CASNGRGNQPQHF. Here the CDR3 DNA reads TGTGCCAGCAATGGAAGAGGCAATCAGCCCCAGCATTTT. This chain uses TRBV2 with TRBJ1-5; D call uncertain. The CDR3 runs to 13 residues. CDR1 and CDR2 from the germline V gene are SNHLY and FYNNEI. The ends were cut back, 7 bases at V and 2 bases at J, with 9 bases in the middle. Full variable domain (remainder filled in from reference TRBV2 and TRBJ1-5): EPEVTQTPSHQVTQMGQEVILRCVPISNHLYFYWYRQILGQKVEFLVSFYNNEISEKSEIFDDQFSVERPDGSNFTLKIRSTKLEDSAMYFCASNGRGNQPQHFGDGTRLSIL.

The gene calls are TRBV2 and TRBJ2-5; 11 bases fit TRBD1. The germline V gene encodes CDR1 SNHLY and CDR2 FYNNEI. The CDR3 spans 17 residues. Trimming cost V 6 bases and J 2 bases; bases outside gene matches: 11. The CDR3 sequence is CASRSGTGGEVQETQYF. As DNA, the CDR3 is TGTGCCAGCAGATCTGGGACAGGGGGGGAAGTTCAAGAGACCCAGTACTTC.

This sequence joins TRBV10-3 and TRBJ2-7; TRBD1 is a possible D gene (6 bases). V was clipped by 3 bases and J by 2 bases, with 17 bases between them. The length of the CDR3 is 16 residues. Germline CDR1 reads ENHRY; CDR2 reads SYGVKD. DNA for the CDR3: TGTGCCATCAGTGATTTTAGCAGGGGTCCCACCTACGAGCAGTACTTC. Encoded protein: CAISDFSRGPTYEQYF.

This sequence joins TRBV28 and TRBJ2-3; tentative D call: TRBD1 (5 bases). The CDR3 runs 17 residues. Trimming stripped 3 bases from V and 2 bases from J, with 18 bases between. Per germline, CDR1 MDHEN and CDR2 SYDVKM. The CDR3 DNA is TGTGCCAGCAGTTTTCTAGGGGCGGAAGGAAACACAGATACGCAGTATTTT. It is translated as CASSFLGAEGNTDTQYF.

J is TRBJ1-3 and V is TRBV29-1; the D gene is possibly TRBD1 (5 bases). The length of the CDR3 is 13 residues. The germline gives CDR1 SQVTM, CDR2 ANQGSEA. V was cut by 5 bases and J by 2 bases, with 10 bases left in between. In nucleotides, the CDR3 is TGCAGCGTTCAGGGATACACTGGAAACACCATATATTTT. It specifies CSVQGYTGNTIYF.

The chain combines TRBV11-2 with TRBJ1-3; D remains ambiguous. V was pared by 1 base and J by 2 bases, with 3 bases between. There are 13 residues in the CDR3. Germline V gives CDR1 SGHAT, CDR2 FQNNGV. CDR3 bases: TGTGCCAGCAGCTTAGGCCCTGGAAACACCATATATTTT. It yields the protein CASSLGPGNTIYF.

The V and J genes are TRBV7-3 and TRBJ2-2; 7 positions match TRBD1. This CDR3 spans 14 amino acids. The junction had 3 bases not matched to a gene; V was cut back by 3 bases and J by 5 bases. Germline V gene lookup returns CDR1 SGHTA and CDR2 FQGTGA. CDR3 sequence reads: CASSLDRRTGELFF. The CDR3, as DNA: TGTGCCAGCAGCTTGGACAGGCGGACCGGGGAGCTGTTTTTT.

The chain carries TRBV18 and TRBJ2-2; 11 bases are shared with TRBD2. The CDR3 totals 17 residues. Germline V gene sequence: CDR1 KGHSH, CDR2 LQKENI. With 6 bases clipped from V and 0 bases from J, the junction kept 6 bases outside the gene matches. The CDR3 is CASSPGLADTNTGELFF. The CDR3 bases are TGTGCCAGCTCCCCGGGACTAGCGGACACGAACACCGGGGAGCTGTTTTTT.